This entry describes one T cell receptor beta chain. 60 Vbeta and 13 Jbeta primers were used in PCR. Produced via immunoSEQ multiplex PCR; TCRdb's table is partial and in-frame only. The sample contains around 150,000 clones, about 70% of which appear only once. This record comes from a study of cytomegalovirus exposure and HLA in healthy donors. Study-wide context: Inside one of the first data releases sat some 85 million unique TCRs taken from HLA-typed donors.

Sequences were obtained from PBMCs. The sequence was obtained from a middle-aged man in good health and CMV-seronegative.

The CDR3 coding sequence is TGTGCCAGCAGCTTACAGGGGGCCGCCAACAATGAGCAGTTCTTC. Protein: CASSLQGAANNEQFF. The chain has TRBV7-3 and TRBJ2-1, with 8 bases aligning to TRBD1. With 2 bases clipped from V and 5 bases from J, the junction kept 5 bases outside the gene matches. The CDR3 has 15 residues. The germline CDR1 and CDR2 sequences are SGHTA and FQGTGA. The full variable domain, with the rest looked up from reference TRBV7-3 and TRBJ2-1, is GAGVSQTPSNKVTEKGKYVELRCDPISGHTALYWYRQSLGQGPEFLIYFQGTGAADDSGLPNDRFFAVRPEGSVSTLKIQRTERGDSAVYLCASSLQGAANNEQFFGPGTRLTVL.